The next 12 T cell receptor beta chains were all read from a single sample in a study of cytomegalovirus exposure and HLA in healthy donors. Profiling relied on immunoSEQ multiplex PCR, and the TCRdb table lists in-frame clones only, not all of them. This table holds 110,000 to 150,000 clones, about 95% found once. The source material was PBMCs. The receptors were sampled from a man aged 18 to 35 in good health and CMV-seropositive.

The V call is TRBV4-1, the J call TRBJ1-1; maybe TRBD1 (6 bases). The CDR3 is made up of 16 amino acids. The germline V gene has CDR1 MGHRA and CDR2 YSYEKL. Deletions cut 0 bases from V and 10 bases from J, with 21 bases between. Here the CDR3 reads CASSQDQGGGRQGAFF. CDR3 in DNA: TGCGCCAGCAGCCAAGATCAGGGAGGGGGGCGCCAGGGAGCTTTCTTT.

The count of this clone is one. This CDR3 reads CASRESPDTEAFF. The CDR3 DNA reads as TGTGCCAGCAGGGAATCCCCGGACACTGAAGCTTTCTTT. This chain links TRBV6-1 with TRBJ1-1; no reliable D call. Germline CDR1 reads MNHNS; CDR2 reads SASEGT. The ends were cut back, 6 bases at V and 3 bases at J, with 11 bases in the middle. The CDR3 is 13 residues long.

This chain connects TRBV29-1 to TRBJ2-7; 10 nucleotides match TRBD2. V lost 6 bases to trimming and J lost 0 bases; unmatched junction nucleotides: 8. Germline loops: CDR1 SQVTM, CDR2 ANQGSEA. The CDR3 loop spans 15 amino acids. The CDR3 DNA is TGCAGCGTACTCCTAGCGGGGGCCAGCTCCTACGAGCAGTACTTC. It translates to CSVLLAGASSYEQYF.

V gene TRBV5-1 combines with J gene TRBJ1-1; 7 bases match TRBD1. Germline CDR1 reads SGHRS; CDR2 reads YFSETQ. V was clipped by 3 bases and J by 0 bases; unmatched bases: 8. The CDR3 has 16 residues. This chain's CDR3 is CASSSRPDRVNTEAFF. The DNA for the CDR3 is TGCGCCAGCAGCTCCCGTCCCGACAGGGTGAACACTGAAGCTTTCTTT.

The chain carries TRBV19 and TRBJ1-5, with TRBD1 as a possible D gene (6 bases). The germline V and J ends were trimmed by 6 bases and 3 bases, with 12 bases remaining between them. There are 14 residues in the CDR3. Germline CDR1 reads LNHDA; CDR2 reads SQIVND (reference sequence). CDR3: CASSKGQSNQPQHF. In DNA, the CDR3 is TGTGCCAGTAGCAAGGGACAATCCAATCAGCCCCAGCATTTT.

The chain combines TRBV20-1 with TRBJ2-7; TRBD2 matches at 7 bases. The J segment lost 8 bases and the V segment lost 7 bases, leaving 8 bases of the junction unmatched. Per germline, CDR1 DFQATT and CDR2 SNEGSKA (reference sequence). This CDR3 comprises 11 residues. The CDR3 loop is CSVPLADKQYF. CDR3 coding DNA: TGCAGTGTTCCCCTAGCGGACAAGCAGTACTTC.

This clone was observed once. V and J are TRBV27 and TRBJ2-7, with 8 bases lining up with TRBD2. CDR1 and CDR2 (germline): MNHEY, SMNVEV (reference sequence). CDR3 length equals 14 residues. The V and J ends lost 3 bases and 3 bases, in that order; junction bases with no gene match: 4. CDR3 DNA sequence: TGTGCCAGCAGTTTTGCGGGAGGCTTCTACGAGCAGTACTTC. Residues: CASSFAGGFYEQYF.

This chain connects TRBV28 to TRBJ2-1; weak D call: TRBD2 (6 bases). With 2 bases removed from V and 9 bases from J, the gap between germline ends came to 14 bases. The CDR3 is made up of 14 amino acids. Germline CDR1 is MDHEN and CDR2 is SYDVKM. Here the CDR3 reads CASSLGGTLVEQFF. The CDR3 DNA follows: TGTGCCAGCAGTTTAGGAGGGACGTTGGTTGAGCAGTTCTTC.

The chain employs TRBV6-1 and TRBJ2-5, with TRBD1 matching 8 bases. CDR1 is MNHNS and CDR2 is SASEGT in the germline V gene. The CDR3 has 16 amino acids. The V and J ends lost 4 bases and 2 bases, in that order; junction bases with no gene match: 9. The CDR3 protein is CASSGGAYRGQETQYF. CDR3 coding DNA: TGTGCCAGCAGTGGAGGGGCGTACAGGGGGCAAGAGACCCAGTACTTC.

This chain uses TRBV11-2 with TRBJ2-1; 8 bases agree with TRBD2. This CDR3 comprises 16 residues. CDR1 SGHAT and CDR2 FQNNGV come from the germline V gene. The ends lost 1 base at V and 2 bases at J; junction bases unmatched: 4. The CDR3 spells CASSLGAGEPYNEQFF. The CDR3 region has the DNA TGTGCCAGCAGCTTAGGAGCGGGAGAGCCCTACAATGAGCAGTTCTTC.

The V call is TRBV19, the J call TRBJ2-7; 7 bases align to TRBD1. The germline V gene encodes CDR1 LNHDA and CDR2 SQIVND (reference sequence). V lost 6 bases to trimming and J lost 3 bases; unmatched junction nucleotides: 8. The CDR3 is made up of 14 amino acids. CDR3 amino acids: CASSTGTESYEQYF. In DNA, the CDR3 is TGTGCCAGTAGCACCGGGACAGAGAGCTACGAGCAGTACTTC.

The chain recombines TRBV28 with TRBJ1-1; D unclear. Trimming removed 5 bases at V and 3 bases at J, with 10 bases between. Germline V gene data show CDR1 as MDHEN and CDR2 as SYDVKM. The CDR3 length is 13 residues. The CDR3 DNA reads TGTGCCAGCAGTCCGAGGGTGGACACTGAAGCTTTCTTT. Its translation: CASSPRVDTEAFF.